A selection of T cell receptor beta chains follows, all from one sample in a study of lymphopenia after photon versus proton radiotherapy. Clones were read by immunoSEQ multiplex PCR, and TCRdb kept only the in-frame ones, dropping some. The sample lists 150,000 to 200,000 clones; approximately 90% were seen once. The sequencing here drew on peripheral blood, taken from a patient treated with photon-based radiotherapy. Source of these receptors: a man aged 50 to 60 with gastric cancer. CDR3s include the opening cysteine and the closing phenylalanine or tryptophan. The order of the fields is D gene, clone size, V gene, J gene, CDR3 protein, CDR3 DNA. The D gene is left open where the match is weak. Some rows have no size entry. The others give once, few or many, or a class for an expanded clone.

>NA|NA|TRBV30|TRBJ1-1
CAWKVMNTEAFF
TGTGCCTGGAAGGTGATGAACACTGAAGCTTTCTTT
>NA|NA|TRBV19|TRBJ1-2
CASMSARVRYGYTF
TGTGCCAGTATGTCGGCACGCGTACGGTATGGCTACACCTTC
>NA|NA|TRBV6-5|TRBJ2-7
CASSYSMGLEQYF
TGTGCCAGCAGTTACTCGATGGGTCTCGAGCAGTACTTC
>TRBD1|NA|TRBV7-2|TRBJ1-2
CASSFLLTGAGDYGYTF
TGTGCCAGCAGCTTTTTATTGACAGGGGCCGGGGACTATGGCTACACCTTC
>TRBD2|NA|TRBV29-1|TRBJ2-2
CSVVGASGRTGELFF
TGCAGCGTTGTGGGGGCCAGCGGGAGAACCGGGGAGCTGTTTTTT
>NA|few|TRBV19|TRBJ1-5
CASRNTGVLQPQHF
TGTGCCAGTAGGAATACAGGAGTATTACAGCCCCAGCATTTT
>TRBD1|NA|TRBV6-5|TRBJ2-7
CASIVGTGEGEQYF
TGTGCCAGCATCGTGGGGACAGGGGAGGGCGAGCAGTACTTC
>NA|NA|TRBV2|TRBJ1-2
CASSENHGNYGYTF
TGTGCCAGCAGTGAAAACCATGGGAACTATGGCTACACCTTC
>NA|NA|TRBV30|TRBJ1-2
CAWSGQSQIYGYTF
TGTGCCTGGAGTGGACAGAGTCAAATCTATGGCTACACCTTC
>NA|NA|TRBV4-1|TRBJ2-1
CASRGARNYNEQFF
TGCGCCAGCCGGGGGGCTAGGAACTACAATGAGCAGTTCTTC
>TRBD2|NA|TRBV29-1|TRBJ2-1
CSVERASGIDEQFF
TGCAGCGTTGAAAGGGCTAGCGGGATTGATGAGCAGTTCTTC
>TRBD2|NA|TRBV4-1|TRBJ2-1
CASSLPGSGRAIYNEQFF
TGCGCCAGCAGCCTACCGGGTAGCGGGCGCGCAATTTACAATGAGCAGTTCTTC
>NA|NA|TRBV5-3|TRBJ1-3
CARSSKQGTGNTIYF
TGTGCCAGAAGCTCGAAGCAGGGAACTGGAAACACCATATATTTT
>TRBD1|NA|TRBV18|TRBJ2-7
CASSPGQGFYEQYF
TGTGCCAGCTCACCGGGACAGGGGTTTTACGAGCAGTACTTC
>NA|NA|TRBV30|TRBJ2-7
CAWSGGRKWDSSQEQYF
TGTGCCTGGAGTGGGGGGCGTAAATGGGACTCCAGTCAGGAGCAGTACTTC
>NA|NA|TRBV29-1|TRBJ2-5
CSVEGGKGFQETQYF
TGCAGCGTTGAGGGTGGGAAGGGGTTCCAAGAGACCCAGTACTTC
>TRBD1|NA|TRBV7-2|TRBJ1-1
CASRIDRGQAFF
TGTGCCAGCAGGATAGACAGGGGGCAGGCTTTCTTT
>NA|NA|TRBV28|TRBJ1-4
CASSLGGRTNEKLFF
TGTGCCAGCAGTTTAGGGGGGCGGACTAATGAAAAACTGTTTTTT
>NA|NA|TRBV19|TRBJ1-3
CASSWTQSSGNTIYF
TGTGCCAGTAGCTGGACGCAGAGCTCTGGAAACACCATATATTTT
>NA|NA|TRBV30|TRBJ1-1
CAWSAGMNTEAFF
TGTGCCTGGAGTGCTGGGATGAACACTGAAGCTTTCTTT
>TRBD2|NA|TRBV30|TRBJ2-7
CATGLAGSYEQYF
TGTGCCACCGGACTAGCGGGCTCCTACGAGCAGTACTTC
>NA|NA|TRBV14|TRBJ2-3
CASSQDQRDTQYF
TGTGCCAGCAGCCAAGATCAACGAGATACGCAGTATTTT
>NA|once|TRBV7-2|TRBJ1-2
CASSLSIDRKDGYTF
TGTGCCAGCAGCTTAAGTATTGACAGAAAGGACGGCTACACCTTC
>NA|NA|TRBV19|TRBJ2-7
CASSKQGGSSYEQYF
TGTGCCAGTAGTAAACAGGGGGGGAGCTCCTACGAGCAGTACTTC
>NA|NA|TRBV7-3|TRBJ2-5
CASSFDSSGTQYF
TGTGCCAGCAGCTTCGATTCGAGCGGGACCCAGTACTTC
>NA|NA|TRBV4-1|TRBJ1-1
CASSQVGVRGGTEAFF
TGCGCCAGCAGCCAAGTTGGGGTTCGGGGCGGGACTGAAGCTTTCTTT
>TRBD1|NA|TRBV30|TRBJ1-5
CAWSRGTGNQPQHF
TGTGCCTGGAGTAGAGGGACAGGGAATCAGCCCCAGCATTTT
>TRBD2|NA|TRBV14|TRBJ2-1
CASSQDWGLAGVREQFF
TGTGCCAGCAGCCAAGATTGGGGACTAGCGGGAGTACGTGAGCAGTTCTTC
>TRBD2|NA|TRBV5-4|TRBJ2-7
CASSWRGGDEQYF
TGTGCCAGCAGCTGGAGGGGAGGGGACGAGCAGTACTTC